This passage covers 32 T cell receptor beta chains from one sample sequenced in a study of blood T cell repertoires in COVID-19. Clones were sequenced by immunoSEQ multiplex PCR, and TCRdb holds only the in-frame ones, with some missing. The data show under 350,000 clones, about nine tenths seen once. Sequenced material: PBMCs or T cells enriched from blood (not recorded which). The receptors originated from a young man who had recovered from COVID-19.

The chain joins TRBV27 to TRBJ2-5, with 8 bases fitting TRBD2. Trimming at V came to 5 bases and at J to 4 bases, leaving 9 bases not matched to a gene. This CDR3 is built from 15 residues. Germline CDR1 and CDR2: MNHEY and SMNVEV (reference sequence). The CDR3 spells CASSPFGGATETQYF. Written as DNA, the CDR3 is TGTGCCAGCAGTCCATTCGGGGGGGCCACAGAGACCCAGTACTTC.

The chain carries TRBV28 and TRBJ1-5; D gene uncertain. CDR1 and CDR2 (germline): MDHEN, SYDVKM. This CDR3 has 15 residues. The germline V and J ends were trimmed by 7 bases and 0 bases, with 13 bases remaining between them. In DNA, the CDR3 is TGTGCCAGCATCCCGACTGTTTATAGCAATCAGCCCCAGCATTTT. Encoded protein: CASIPTVYSNQPQHF.

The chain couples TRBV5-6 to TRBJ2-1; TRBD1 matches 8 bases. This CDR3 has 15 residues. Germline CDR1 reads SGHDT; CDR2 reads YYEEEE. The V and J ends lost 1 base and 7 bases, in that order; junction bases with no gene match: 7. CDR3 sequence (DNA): TGTGCCAGCAGCTTGCCAGGGGGCGCGTCAAATGAGCAGTTCTTC. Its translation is CASSLPGGASNEQFF.

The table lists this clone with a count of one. CDR3 protein: CASSQQGRRSGELFF. DNA of the CDR3: TGTGCCAGCAGCCAACAAGGGAGACGGTCCGGGGAGCTGTTTTTT. This chain uses TRBV7-8 with TRBJ2-2; the D gene is possibly TRBD2 (5 bases). Germline V gene data show CDR1 as SGHVS and CDR2 as FQNEAQ. This CDR3 is built from 15 residues. Trimming left V 5 bases short and J 6 bases short, with 16 bases between. The complete variable domain, with remaining parts taken from reference TRBV7-8 and TRBJ2-2, reads GAGVSQSPRYKVAKRGQDVALRCDPISGHVSLFWYQQALGQGPEFLTYFQNEAQLDKSGLPSDRFFAERPEGSVSTLKIQRTQQEDSAVYLCASSQQGRRSGELFFGEGSRLTVL.

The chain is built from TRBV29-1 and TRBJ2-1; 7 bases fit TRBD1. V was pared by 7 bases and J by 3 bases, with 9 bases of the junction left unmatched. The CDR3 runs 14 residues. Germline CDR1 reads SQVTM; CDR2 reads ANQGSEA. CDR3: CSAARDRDYNEQFF. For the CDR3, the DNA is TGCAGCGCCGCCCGGGACAGAGACTACAATGAGCAGTTCTTC.

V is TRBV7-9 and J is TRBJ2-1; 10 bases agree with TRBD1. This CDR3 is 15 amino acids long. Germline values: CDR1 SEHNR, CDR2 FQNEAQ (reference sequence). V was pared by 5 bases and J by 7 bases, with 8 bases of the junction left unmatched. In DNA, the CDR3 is TGTGCCAGCAGCGCTGCATGGGACAGGGGAAATGAGCAGTTCTTC. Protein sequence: CASSAAWDRGNEQFF. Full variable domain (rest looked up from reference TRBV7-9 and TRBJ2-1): DTGVSQNPRHKITKRGQNVTFRCDPISEHNRLYWYRQTLGQGPEFLTYFQNEAQLEKSRLLSDRFSAERPKGSFSTLEIQRTEQGDSAMYLCASSAAWDRGNEQFFGPGTRLTVL.

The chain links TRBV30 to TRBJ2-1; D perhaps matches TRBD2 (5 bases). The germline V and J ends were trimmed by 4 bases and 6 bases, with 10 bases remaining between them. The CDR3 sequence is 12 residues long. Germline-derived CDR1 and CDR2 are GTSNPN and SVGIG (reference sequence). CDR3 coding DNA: TGTGCCTGGAAAGGACTGAGCAATGAGCAGTTCTTC. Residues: CAWKGLSNEQFF.

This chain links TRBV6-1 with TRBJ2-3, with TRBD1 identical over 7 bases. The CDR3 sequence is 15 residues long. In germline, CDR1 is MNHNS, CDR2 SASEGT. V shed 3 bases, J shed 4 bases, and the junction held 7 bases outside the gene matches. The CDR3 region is CASSEIDREADTQYF. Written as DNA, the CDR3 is TGTGCCAGCAGTGAGATAGACAGGGAAGCAGATACGCAGTATTTT.

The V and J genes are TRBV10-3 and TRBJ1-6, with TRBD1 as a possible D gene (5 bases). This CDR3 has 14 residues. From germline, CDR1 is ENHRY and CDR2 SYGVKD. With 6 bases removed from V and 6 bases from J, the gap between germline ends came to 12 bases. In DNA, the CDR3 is TGTGCCATCAGCGGAGGGGTTGGTAATTCACCCCTCCACTTT. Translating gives CAISGGVGNSPLHF.

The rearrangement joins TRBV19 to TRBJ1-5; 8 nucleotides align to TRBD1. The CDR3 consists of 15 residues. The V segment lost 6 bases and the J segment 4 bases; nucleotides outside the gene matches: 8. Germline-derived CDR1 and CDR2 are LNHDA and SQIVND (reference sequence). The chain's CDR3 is CASRTDRGGNQPQHF. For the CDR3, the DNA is TGTGCCAGTAGAACCGACAGGGGAGGGAATCAGCCCCAGCATTTT.

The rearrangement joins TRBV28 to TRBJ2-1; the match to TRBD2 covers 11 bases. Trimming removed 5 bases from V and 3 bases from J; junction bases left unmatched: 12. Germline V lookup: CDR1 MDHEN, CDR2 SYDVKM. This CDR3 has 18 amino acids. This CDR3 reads CASSPPPGLADYYNEQFF. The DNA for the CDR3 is TGTGCCAGCAGTCCCCCCCCGGGACTAGCGGACTACTACAATGAGCAGTTCTTC. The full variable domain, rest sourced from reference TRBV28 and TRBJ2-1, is DVKVTQSSRYLVKRTGEKVFLECVQDMDHENMFWYRQDPGLGLRLIYFSYDVKMKEKGDIPEGYSVSREKKERFSLILESASTNQTSMYLCASSPPPGLADYYNEQFFGPGTRLTVL.

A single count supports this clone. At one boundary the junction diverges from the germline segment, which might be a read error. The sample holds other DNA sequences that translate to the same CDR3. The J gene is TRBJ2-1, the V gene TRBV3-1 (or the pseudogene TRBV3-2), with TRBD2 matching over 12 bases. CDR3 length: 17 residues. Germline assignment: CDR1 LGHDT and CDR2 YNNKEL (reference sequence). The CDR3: CASSQDPASGRAVGQFF. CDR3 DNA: TGCGCCAGCAGCCAAGATCCGGCTAGCGGGAGGGCCGTCGGGCAGTTCTTC.

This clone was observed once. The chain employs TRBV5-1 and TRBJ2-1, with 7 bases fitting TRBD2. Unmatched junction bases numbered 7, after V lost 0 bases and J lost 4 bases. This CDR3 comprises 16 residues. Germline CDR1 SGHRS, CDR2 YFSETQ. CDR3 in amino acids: CASSLGWGGRYNEQFF. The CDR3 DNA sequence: TGCGCCAGCAGCTTGGGCTGGGGCGGGAGATACAATGAGCAGTTCTTC.

This CDR3 reads CASSPRLAGGQTQYF. CDR3 DNA: TGTGCCAGCAGCCCGCGACTAGCGGGGGGGCAGACCCAGTACTTC. The chain joins TRBV11-2 to TRBJ2-5, with 14 bases identical to TRBD2. Germline V gene lookup returns CDR1 SGHAT and CDR2 FQNNGV. V lost 5 bases and J lost 6; bases outside the gene matches: 5. The CDR3 length is 15 residues.

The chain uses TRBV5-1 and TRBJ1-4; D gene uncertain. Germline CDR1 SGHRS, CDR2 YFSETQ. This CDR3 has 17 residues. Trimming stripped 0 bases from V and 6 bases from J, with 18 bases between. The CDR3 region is CASSLGGGRQRDEKLFF. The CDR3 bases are TGCGCCAGCAGCTTGGGTGGTGGACGGCAGAGGGATGAAAAACTGTTTTTT.

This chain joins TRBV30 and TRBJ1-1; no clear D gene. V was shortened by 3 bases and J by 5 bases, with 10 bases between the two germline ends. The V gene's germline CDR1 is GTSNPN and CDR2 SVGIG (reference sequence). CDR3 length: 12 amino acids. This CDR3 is CAWSPGRTEAFF. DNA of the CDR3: TGTGCCTGGAGCCCAGGAAGAACTGAAGCTTTCTTT.

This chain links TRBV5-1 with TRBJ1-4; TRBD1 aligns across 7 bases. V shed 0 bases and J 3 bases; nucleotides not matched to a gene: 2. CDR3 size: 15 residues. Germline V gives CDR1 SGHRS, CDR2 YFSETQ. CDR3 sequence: CASSLVRGPNEKLFF. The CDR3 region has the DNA TGCGCCAGCAGCTTGGTTAGGGGGCCTAATGAAAAACTGTTTTTT.

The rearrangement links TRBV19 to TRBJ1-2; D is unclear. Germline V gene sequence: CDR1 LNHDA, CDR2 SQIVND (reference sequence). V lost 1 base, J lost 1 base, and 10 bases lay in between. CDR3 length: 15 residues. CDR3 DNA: TGTGCCAGTAGTATAGGGCAGGCTAATAACTATGGCTACACCTTC. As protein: CASSIGQANNYGYTF.

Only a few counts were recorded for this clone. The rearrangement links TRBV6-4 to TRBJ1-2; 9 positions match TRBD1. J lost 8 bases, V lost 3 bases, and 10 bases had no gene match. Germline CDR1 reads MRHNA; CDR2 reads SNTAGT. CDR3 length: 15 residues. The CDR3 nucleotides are TGTGCCAGCAGTGATACGGACAGGGGTCTATACGGCTACACCTTC. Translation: CASSDTDRGLYGYTF.

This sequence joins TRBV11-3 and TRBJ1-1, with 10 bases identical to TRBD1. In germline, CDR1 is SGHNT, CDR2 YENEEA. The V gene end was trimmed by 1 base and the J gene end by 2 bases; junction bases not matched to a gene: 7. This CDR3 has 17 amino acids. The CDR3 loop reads CASSLGDRGHPNTEAFF. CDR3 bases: TGTGCCAGCAGCTTAGGAGACAGGGGGCACCCCAACACTGAAGCTTTCTTT.

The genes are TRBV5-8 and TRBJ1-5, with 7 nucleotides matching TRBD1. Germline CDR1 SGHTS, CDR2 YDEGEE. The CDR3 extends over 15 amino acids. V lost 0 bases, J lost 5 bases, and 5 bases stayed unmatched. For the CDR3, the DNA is TGTGCCAGCAGCTTGGGACAGGGATCGGATCAGCCCCAGCATTTT. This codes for CASSLGQGSDQPQHF.

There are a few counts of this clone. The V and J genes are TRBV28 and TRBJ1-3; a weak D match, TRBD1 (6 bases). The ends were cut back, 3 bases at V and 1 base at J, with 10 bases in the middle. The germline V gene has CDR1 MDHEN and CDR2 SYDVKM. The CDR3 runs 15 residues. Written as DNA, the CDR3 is TGTGCCAGCAGTTTGCGGGGGGCTTCTGGAAACACCATATATTTT. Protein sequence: CASSLRGASGNTIYF.

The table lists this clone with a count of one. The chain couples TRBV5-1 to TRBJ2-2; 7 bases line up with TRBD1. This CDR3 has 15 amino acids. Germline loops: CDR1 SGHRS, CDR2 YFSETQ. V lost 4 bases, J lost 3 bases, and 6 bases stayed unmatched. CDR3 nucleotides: TGCGCCAGCAGCGCCCGACAGGGCGACACCGGGGAGCTGTTTTTT. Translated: CASSARQGDTGELFF.

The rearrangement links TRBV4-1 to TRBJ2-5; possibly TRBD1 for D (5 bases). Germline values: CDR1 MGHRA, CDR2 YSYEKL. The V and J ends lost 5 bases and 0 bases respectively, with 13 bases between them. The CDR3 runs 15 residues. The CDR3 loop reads CASSLGAGYQETQYF. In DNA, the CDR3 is TGCGCCAGCAGCTTAGGGGCCGGGTACCAAGAGACCCAGTACTTC.

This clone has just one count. For the CDR3, the DNA is TGTGCCACCTCTCTCGGTCAGGGGCATGGCTACACCTTC. Its translation is CATSLGQGHGYTF. V usage is TRBV11-3 and J usage is TRBJ1-2; tentative D call: TRBD1 (6 bases). The CDR3 is 13 residues long. Germline V gives CDR1 SGHNT, CDR2 YENEEA. The V end lost 10 bases, the J end lost 6 bases, and 18 bases lay between the germline ends.

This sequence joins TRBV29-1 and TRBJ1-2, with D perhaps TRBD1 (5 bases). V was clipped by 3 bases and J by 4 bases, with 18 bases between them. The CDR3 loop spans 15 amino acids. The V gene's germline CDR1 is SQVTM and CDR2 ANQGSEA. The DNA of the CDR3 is TGCAGCGTTGAGGGAGGGGTCCCTGGGTTCTATGGCTACACCTTC. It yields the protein CSVEGGVPGFYGYTF.

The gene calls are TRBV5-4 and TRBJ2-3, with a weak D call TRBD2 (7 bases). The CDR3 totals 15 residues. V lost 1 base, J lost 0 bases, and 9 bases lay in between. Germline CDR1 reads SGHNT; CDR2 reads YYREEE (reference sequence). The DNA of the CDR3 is TGTGCCAGCAGCTTGAGCGGGACAAGCACAGATACGCAGTATTTT. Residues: CASSLSGTSTDTQYF.

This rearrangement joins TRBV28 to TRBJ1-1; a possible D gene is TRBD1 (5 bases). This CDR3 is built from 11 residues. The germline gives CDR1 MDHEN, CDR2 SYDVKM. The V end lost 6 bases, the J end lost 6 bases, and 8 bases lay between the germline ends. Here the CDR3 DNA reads TGTGCCAGCAGCCTGGGGCCTGAAGCTTTCTTT. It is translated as CASSLGPEAFF.

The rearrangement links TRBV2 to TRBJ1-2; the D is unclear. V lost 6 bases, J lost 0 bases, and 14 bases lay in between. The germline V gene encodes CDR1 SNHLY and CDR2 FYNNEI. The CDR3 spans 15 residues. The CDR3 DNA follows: TGTGCCAGCAGAGACTCCAAACAAGCTAACTATGGCTACACCTTC. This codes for CASRDSKQANYGYTF.

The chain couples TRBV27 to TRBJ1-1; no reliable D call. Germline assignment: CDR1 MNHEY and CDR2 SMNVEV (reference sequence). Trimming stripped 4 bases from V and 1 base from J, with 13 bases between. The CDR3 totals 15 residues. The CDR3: CASSWAYLPNTEAFF. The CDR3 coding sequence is TGTGCCAGCAGTTGGGCCTATTTGCCGAACACTGAAGCTTTCTTT.

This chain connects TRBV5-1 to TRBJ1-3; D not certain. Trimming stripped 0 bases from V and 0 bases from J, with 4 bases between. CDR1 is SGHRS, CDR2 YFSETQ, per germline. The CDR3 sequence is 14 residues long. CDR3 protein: CASSLGDSGNTIYF. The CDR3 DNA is TGCGCCAGCAGCTTGGGCGACTCTGGAAACACCATATATTTT.

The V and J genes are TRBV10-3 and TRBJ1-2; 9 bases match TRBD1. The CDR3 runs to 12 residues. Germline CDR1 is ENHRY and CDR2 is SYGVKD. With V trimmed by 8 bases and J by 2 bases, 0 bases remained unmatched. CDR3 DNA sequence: TGTGCCATCGGGACAGGGAACTATGGCTACACCTTC. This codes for CAIGTGNYGYTF.